A single sample gave rise to the 18 T cell receptor beta chains below, sequenced in a study of regulatory T cells in long-lasting Graves disease. In building TCR beta libraries, iRepertoire HTBI primers were used together with Arm-PCR of CDR3 regions. TCRdb processed the multiplex PCR reads anew with MiXCR; each CDR3 protein has one entry. The sample has approximately 500,000 distinct CDR3 sequences, about 22% seen once. As for time point: persistent/refractory GD, antithyroid drugs over 5 years with positive TRAb. PBMC-derived RNA was used for the TCR library. Sequenced here: peripheral blood mononuclear cells (PBMCs), sampled when the disease was refractory, from a patient treated with antithyroid drugs. Receptors were obtained from a female donor with Graves disease.

This clonotype was detected many times. The V gene is TRBV30, the J gene TRBJ2-2; D gene uncertain. The CDR3 contains 12 residues. V was pared by 1 base and J by 13 bases, with 13 bases between. Looked up from germline, CDR1 is GTSNPN and CDR2 is SVGIG (reference sequence). Here the CDR3 reads CAWSGITSVLFF. In DNA, the CDR3 is TGTGCCTGGAGTGGCATAACATCGGTGCTGTTTTTT.

This clonotype has ten or more counts. V usage is TRBV24-1 and J usage is TRBJ2-7; no clear D. CDR3 length: 13 residues. Trimming removed 2 bases at V and 1 base at J, with 5 bases between. Germline lookup yields CDR1 KGHDR and CDR2 SFDVKD. The chain's CDR3 is CATSDSRSYEQYF. The CDR3 region has the DNA TGTGCCACCAGTGATTCTAGATCCTACGAGCAGTACTTC.

This clonotype has at least ten counts. The gene calls are TRBV12-3 or TRBV12-4 and TRBJ2-7; 9 positions match TRBD2. After removal of 3 bases from V and 2 bases from J, the junction contained 2 bases not matched to a gene. The CDR3 is made up of 14 amino acids. The CDR3: CASSFAGGTYEQYF. CDR3 coding DNA: TGTGCCAGCAGTTTCGCGGGGGGGACCTACGAGCAGTACTTC.

This clonotype was counted ten times or more. CDR3 sequence: CASSYGTGGNEQYF. The CDR3 nucleotides are TGTGCCAGCAGCTACGGGACAGGGGGAAACGAGCAGTACTTC. V gene TRBV11-2 combines with J gene TRBJ2-7; 11 nucleotides align to TRBD1. Looked up from germline, CDR1 is SGHAT and CDR2 is FQNNGV. J was trimmed by 5 bases and V by 4 bases; bases with no gene match: 4. This CDR3 spans 14 amino acids.

There are a few counts of this clonotype. The CDR3 loop reads CAAYDRGAGHSGELFF. CDR3 in DNA: TGTGCCGCTTACGATCGGGGGGCCGGACATTCCGGGGAGCTGTTTTTT. The gene calls are TRBV5-4 and TRBJ2-2; perhaps TRBD2 as D (7 bases). V lost 10 bases to trimming and J lost 6 bases, with 25 bases between them. Germline-derived CDR1 and CDR2 are SGHNT and YYREEE (reference sequence). CDR3 length: 16 residues.

The chain joins TRBV6-9 to TRBJ1-2; D unresolved. The CDR3 runs 12 residues. CDR1 is MNHGY, CDR2 SVAAGI, per germline. The V end was cut by 4 bases, the J end by 7 bases, with 10 bases between. Here the CDR3 reads CASSFPRGGYTF. DNA of the CDR3: TGTGCCAGCAGTTTCCCGCGGGGTGGCTACACCTTC.

This chain connects TRBV6-2 or TRBV6-3 to TRBJ2-7; 7 bases line up with TRBD1. CDR3 length: 14 residues. Germline assignment: CDR1 MNHEY and CDR2 SVGEGT. V shed 6 bases and J 2 bases; nucleotides not matched to a gene: 7. CDR3 loop: CASSQTGSPYEQYF. CDR3 DNA sequence: TGTGCCAGCAGCCAGACAGGGTCCCCCTACGAGCAGTACTTC.

This clonotype has a handful of counts. The chain joins TRBV20-1 to TRBJ2-2, with 9 bases fitting TRBD1. The V gene end was trimmed by 5 bases and the J gene end by 7 bases; junction bases not matched to a gene: 5. The germline V gene has CDR1 DFQATT and CDR2 SNEGSKA (reference sequence). CDR3 length: 13 residues. In DNA form, the CDR3 reads TGCAGTGCTGATCAGACAGGGGGCGGGGAGCTGTTTTTT. Its translation is CSADQTGGGELFF.

This clonotype was seen only a few times. The V and J genes are TRBV12-3 or TRBV12-4 and TRBJ1-3; D unresolved. The CDR3 totals 15 residues. The V end lost 7 bases, the J end lost 9 bases, and 22 bases lay between the germline ends. The DNA for the CDR3 is TGTGCCAGCACCCCAACCGGACGGAGGATCACCACCATATATTTT. It encodes CASTPTGRRITTIYF.

There are a few counts of this clonotype. The genes are TRBV6-5 and TRBJ2-5; D tentatively fits TRBD1 or TRBD2 (5 bases each). The CDR3 is made up of 17 amino acids. V was shortened by 0 bases and J by 5 bases, with 19 bases between the two germline ends. Germline V gene lookup returns CDR1 MNHEY and CDR2 SVGAGI. The CDR3 DNA reads as TGTGCCAGCAGTTACTCGGGCGTTGGGGGTTCCGCGGAGACCCAGTACTTC. Amino acid sequence: CASSYSGVGGSAETQYF.

As to this clonotype: This may arise from a read error, as a much more abundant clone is one base away. Without the conserved terminal phenylalanine or tryptophan, this CDR3 likely stems from a read error. The chain couples TRBV3-1 to TRBJ2-4; 9 positions agree with TRBD2. V gave up 0 bases and J gave up 6 bases; unmatched junction bases: 3. Germline CDR1 LGHDT, CDR2 YNNKEL (reference sequence). The CDR3 totals 15 residues. The CDR3 coding sequence is TGTGCCAGCAGCCAAGATTCACTAGCGGGAAACATTCAGTACATC. Residues: CASSQDSLAGNIQYI.

This clonotype has a handful of counts. The chain links TRBV28 to TRBJ1-2, with no clear D. Looked up from germline, CDR1 is MDHEN and CDR2 is SYDVKM. Deletions cut 3 bases from V and 4 bases from J, with 6 bases between. This CDR3 region has 12 residues. The CDR3 DNA reads TGTGCCAGCAGTTTGCCGGTCTATGGCTACACCTTC. This encodes CASSLPVYGYTF.

This clonotype appeared many times. CDR3 sequence reads: CASSADRSRRVGYTF. CDR3 DNA sequence: TGTGCCAGCAGCGCAGACAGGTCGCGAAGGGTTGGCTACACCTTC. This chain connects TRBV7-8 to TRBJ1-2, with D perhaps matching TRBD1 (6 bases). Germline CDR1 is SGHVS and CDR2 is FQNEAQ. This CDR3 is 15 amino acids long. Trimming pared 5 bases from V and 7 bases from J, leaving 20 bases between.

V is TRBV7-8 and J is TRBJ2-6, with TRBD1 matching over 9 bases. Germline CDR1 SGHVS, CDR2 FQNEAQ. This CDR3 comprises 17 residues. The trim removed 6 bases at V and 1 base at J, leaving 7 bases unmatched. The CDR3 loop reads CASRIRDRVSGANVLTF. The CDR3 bases are TGTGCCAGCAGGATCCGGGACAGGGTATCTGGGGCCAACGTCCTGACTTTC. Filled out from reference TRBV7-8 and TRBJ2-6, the complete variable domain reads GAGVSQSPRYKVAKRGQDVALRCDPISGHVSLFWYQQALGQGPEFLTYFQNEAQLDKSGLPSDRFFAERPEGSVSTLKIQRTQQEDSAVYLCASRIRDRVSGANVLTFGAGSRLTVL.

In this sample, this clonotype turned up many times. The chain has TRBV11-1 and TRBJ1-6; D is perhaps TRBD1 (5 bases). The CDR3 covers 14 residues. Germline values: CDR1 SGHAT, CDR2 FQDESV (reference sequence). The germline V and J ends were trimmed by 6 bases and 9 bases, with 15 bases remaining between them. Written as DNA, the CDR3 is TGTGCCAGCAGTCGAATCGGGACTTCTTCACCCCTCCACTTT. As protein: CASSRIGTSSPLHF.

There are many counts of this clonotype. A junction boundary mismatches the germline segment, possibly from a read error. This sequence joins TRBV7-9 and TRBJ1-1; D perhaps matches TRBD1 (6 bases). Germline V gene sequence: CDR1 SEHNR, CDR2 FQNEAQ (reference sequence). The CDR3 spans 13 residues. The CDR3 coding sequence is TGTGCCAGCAGTTTAGGGGGAACAACTGAAGCTTTCTTT. Translated: CASSLGGTTEAFF.

CDR3 nucleotide sequence: TGTGCCTGGGACAGGTCTTCTGGGGCCAACGTCCTGACTTTC. Translating it yields CAWDRSSGANVLTF. The chain links TRBV30 to TRBJ2-6; a weak D match, TRBD1 (6 bases). Germline V CDR1 and CDR2: GTSNPN, SVGIG (reference sequence). Trimming stripped 5 bases from V and 1 base from J, with 9 bases between. The CDR3 contains 14 residues.

On this clonotype itself: Since a much larger clone is just one base distant, this may be a read error. The CDR3 DNA reads TGTGCCAGCGGTGTGTTTATAGCGCCTGGAAACACCATATATTTT. Its translation: CASGVFIAPGNTIYF. The chain recombines TRBV28 with TRBJ1-3; D is uncertain. Per germline, CDR1 MDHEN and CDR2 SYDVKM. V gave up 8 bases and J gave up 2 bases, with 16 bases separating them. The CDR3 extends over 15 amino acids.